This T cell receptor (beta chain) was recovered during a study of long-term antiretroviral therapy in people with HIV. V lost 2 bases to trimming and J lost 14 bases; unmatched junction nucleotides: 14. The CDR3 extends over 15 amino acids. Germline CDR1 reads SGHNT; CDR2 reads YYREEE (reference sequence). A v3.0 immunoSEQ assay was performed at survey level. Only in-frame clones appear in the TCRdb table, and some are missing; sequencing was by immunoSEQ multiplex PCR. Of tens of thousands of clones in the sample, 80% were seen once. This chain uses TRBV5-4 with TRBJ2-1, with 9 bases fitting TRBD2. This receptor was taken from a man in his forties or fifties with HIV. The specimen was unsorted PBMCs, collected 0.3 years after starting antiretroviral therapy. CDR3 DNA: TGTGCCAGCAGCTTACCTGCGGGGGGGCCGGGCGTGGAGTTCTTC. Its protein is CASSLPAGGPGVEFF.